This T cell receptor beta chain was sequenced in a study of human versus mouse CDR3 diversity and MHC coevolution. The V and J ends lost 4 bases and 7 bases respectively, with 8 bases between them. The CDR3 is 11 residues long. From germline, CDR1 is SGHNT and CDR2 YYREEE (reference sequence). This clone has more than one count but fewer than ten. The antigen remains unidentified. Some clones are missing from TCRdb's copy, which holds only in-frame ones; the method was immunoSEQ multiplex PCR. The sample holds around 77,000 clones, 92% seen once. Study-level results: Human CDR3s averaged more deletions and insertions than mouse CDR3s.

This TCR was sampled from a person aged 30-69 years in good health. Sequencing was carried out using naive CD4+ T cells from blood. Documented subset: CD45RO-negative CD62L-positive naive CD4 T cells. The chain carries TRBV5-4 and TRBJ1-1; D not resolved. The CDR3 DNA reads as TGTGCCAGCAGCGTAGAGGGTGAAGCTTTCTTT. As protein: CASSVEGEAFF. Full variable domain (missing parts from reference TRBV5-4 and TRBJ1-1): ETGVTQSPTHLIKTRGQQVTLRCSSQSGHNTVSWYQQALGQGPQFIFQYYREEENGRGNFPPRFSGLQFPNYSSELNVNALELDDSALYLCASSVEGEAFFGQGTRLTVV.